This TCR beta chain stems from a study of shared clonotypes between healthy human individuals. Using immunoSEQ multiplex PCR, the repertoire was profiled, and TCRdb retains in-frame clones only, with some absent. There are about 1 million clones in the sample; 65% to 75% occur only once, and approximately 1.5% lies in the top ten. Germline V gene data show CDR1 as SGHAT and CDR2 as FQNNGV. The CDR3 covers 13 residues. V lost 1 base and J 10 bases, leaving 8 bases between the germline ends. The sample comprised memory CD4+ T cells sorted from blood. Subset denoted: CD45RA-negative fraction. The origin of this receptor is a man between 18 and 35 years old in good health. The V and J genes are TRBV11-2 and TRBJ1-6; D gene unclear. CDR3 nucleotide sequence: TGTGCCAGCAGCTTAGGGGCGCAGTCACCCCTCCACTTT. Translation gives CASSLGAQSPLHF. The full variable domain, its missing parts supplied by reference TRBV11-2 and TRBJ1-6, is EAGVAQSPRYKIIEKRQSVAFWCNPISGHATLYWYQQILGQGPKLLIQFQNNGVVDDSQLPKDRFSAERLKGVDSTLKIQPAKLEDSAVYLCASSLGAQSPLHFGNGTRLTVT.